One sample yielded the 14 T cell receptor beta chains listed below, sequenced in a study of cytomegalovirus exposure and HLA in healthy donors. The protocol was immunoSEQ multiplex PCR, while the TCRdb copy is restricted to in-frame clones and leaves out a portion. The sample includes about 160,000 clones, roughly 84% of them seen just once. The sequencing sample was made of PBMCs. The origin of the receptors is a man in his thirties or forties in good health and CMV-seropositive.

The chain links TRBV28 to TRBJ1-4; TRBD1 agrees at 9 bases. CDR3 length: 14 residues. CDR1 is MDHEN and CDR2 is SYDVKM in the germline V gene. V lost 5 bases, J lost 8 bases, and 6 bases stayed unmatched. The CDR3 DNA reads as TGTGCCAGCAGTCCGGGACAGGGAGAGGAAAAACTGTTTTTT. It yields the protein CASSPGQGEEKLFF. Using reference TRBV28 and TRBJ1-4 for the parts outside the CDR3, the full variable domain is DVKVTQSSRYLVKRTGEKVFLECVQDMDHENMFWYRQDPGLGLRLIYFSYDVKMKEKGDIPEGYSVSREKKERFSLILESASTNQTSMYLCASSPGQGEEKLFFGSGTQLSVL.

The V call is TRBV15, the J call TRBJ2-7, with D perhaps matching TRBD1 (5 bases). The germline CDR1 and CDR2 sequences are LNHNV and YYDKDF (reference sequence). The CDR3 contains 17 residues. Trimming took 2 bases from V and 1 from J, leaving 18 bases between them. The CDR3 sequence: CATSRRGIDSFSYEQYF. CDR3 DNA sequence: TGTGCCACCAGCAGAAGGGGTATCGACAGTTTTTCCTACGAGCAGTACTTC.

The chain carries TRBV28 and TRBJ1-5; 11 bases map to TRBD1. The CDR3 covers 15 residues. Germline V lookup: CDR1 MDHEN, CDR2 SYDVKM. Germline trimming cut 6 bases from V and 11 bases from J; bases unmatched to any gene: 12. The CDR3 reads CASRNRDRGYRAQHF. CDR3 coding DNA: TGTGCCAGCAGGAATCGGGACAGGGGGTACCGGGCCCAGCATTTT. The full variable domain, completed using reference TRBV28 and TRBJ1-5, is DVKVTQSSRYLVKRTGEKVFLECVQDMDHENMFWYRQDPGLGLRLIYFSYDVKMKEKGDIPEGYSVSREKKERFSLILESASTNQTSMYLCASRNRDRGYRAQHFGDGTRLSIL.

V and J are TRBV11-2 and TRBJ2-3, with D possibly being TRBD2 (7 bases). Germline V lookup: CDR1 SGHAT, CDR2 FQNNGV. The CDR3 is 16 amino acids. V lost 6 bases, J lost 2 bases, and 18 bases lay in between. CDR3 DNA: TGTGCCAGCAGAAATACTCAGGGGAGGGTCACAGATACGCAGTATTTT. Amino acids: CASRNTQGRVTDTQYF.

The rearrangement links TRBV13 to TRBJ2-7; the match to TRBD1 covers 8 bases. The V gene's germline CDR1 is PRHDT and CDR2 FYEKMQ (reference sequence). Losses at the gene ends were 8 bases for V and 2 bases for J; bases not matched to a gene: 8. The CDR3 is 14 residues long. The CDR3 loop is CASLDRGKPYEQYF. The CDR3 DNA reads as TGTGCCAGCCTAGACAGGGGCAAACCCTACGAGCAGTACTTC.

This clone was counted a few times. This rearrangement joins TRBV6-1 to TRBJ1-1; TRBD1 matches at 7 bases. The J segment lost 14 bases and the V segment lost 4 bases, leaving 10 bases of the junction unmatched. The CDR3 has 12 residues. Germline CDR1 MNHNS, CDR2 SASEGT. The CDR3 here is CASSVGQMSSFF. CDR3 bases: TGTGCCAGCAGTGTGGGACAGATGTCTTCCTTCTTT.

The V and J genes are TRBV11-2 and TRBJ2-7, with no clear D. The germline V gene has CDR1 SGHAT and CDR2 FQNNGV. The CDR3 is 13 amino acids. With 3 bases removed from V and 2 bases from J, the gap between germline ends came to 8 bases. CDR3 residues: CASSFSQPYEQYF. The CDR3 DNA sequence: TGTGCCAGCAGCTTCAGTCAACCCTACGAGCAGTACTTC.

Comment on this clone: With only one base between it and a far larger clone, this is likely a read error. The chain has TRBV7-9 and TRBJ2-2; 7 bases line up with TRBD2. Germline assignment: CDR1 SEHNR and CDR2 FQNEAQ (reference sequence). The CDR3 spans 17 residues. CDR3 residues: CAGSLGGGLVDTGELFF. The CDR3 DNA reads TGTGCCGGCAGCTTGGGCGGGGGATTGGTTGACACCGGGGAGCTGTTTTTT. Full variable domain (remainder filled in from reference TRBV7-9 and TRBJ2-2): DTGVSQNPRHKITKRGQNVTFRCDPISEHNRLYWYRQTLGQGPEFLTYFQNEAQLEKSRLLSDRFSAERPKGSFSTLEIQRTEQGDSAMYLCAGSLGGGLVDTGELFFGEGSRLTVL.

The genes are TRBV9 and TRBJ2-7; 10 nucleotides align to TRBD1. V dropped 3 bases and J dropped 2; count of bases not matched to a gene: 17. This CDR3 is 19 amino acids long. Looked up from germline, CDR1 is SGDLS and CDR2 is YYNGEE. The CDR3 is CASSGAPGTGDSHPYEQYF. In DNA form, the CDR3 reads TGTGCCAGCAGCGGGGCTCCCGGGACAGGGGACTCCCATCCCTACGAGCAGTACTTC.

V usage is TRBV6-6 and J usage is TRBJ2-1, with 9 bases aligning to TRBD1. Germline CDR1 is MNHNY and CDR2 is SVGAGI (reference sequence). V was clipped by 7 bases and J by 10 bases; unmatched bases: 11. The CDR3 runs 14 residues. The chain's CDR3 is CASTPGQGSREQFF. The CDR3 DNA reads as TGTGCCAGCACCCCGGGACAGGGATCAAGGGAGCAGTTCTTC.

J is TRBJ2-7 and V is TRBV25-1; a possible D gene is TRBD1 (5 bases). This CDR3 has 11 residues. Germline CDR1 and CDR2: MGHDK and SYGVNS. V was clipped by 6 bases and J by 7 bases, with 10 bases between them. The CDR3 loop is CASRGLGEQYF. The CDR3 coding sequence is TGTGCCAGCAGGGGGCTGGGGGAGCAGTACTTC.

The chain is built from TRBV9 and TRBJ1-1; D uncertain. Looked up from germline, CDR1 is SGDLS and CDR2 is YYNGEE. This CDR3 region has 16 residues. Trimming removed 0 bases from V and 1 base from J, with 13 bases in between. The CDR3 DNA follows: TGTGCCAGCAGCGTAGCTCCCGCAGTAGCGAACACTGAAGCTTTCTTT. Protein product: CASSVAPAVANTEAFF.

The chain is built from TRBV11-3 and TRBJ2-1; TRBD2 agrees at 15 bases. CDR3 size: 17 residues. Germline CDR1 reads SGHNT; CDR2 reads YENEEA. V lost 5 bases to trimming and J lost 4 bases; unmatched junction nucleotides: 6. CDR3 region: CASSPAGLAGGYNEQFF. The CDR3 DNA reads as TGTGCCAGCAGCCCGGCGGGACTAGCGGGGGGTTACAATGAGCAGTTCTTC.

This clone appeared once. The V call is TRBV5-4, the J call TRBJ2-7; D unclear. CDR3 length: 13 residues. Trimming shortened V by 4 bases and J by 0 bases, and 8 bases separated the two germline ends. Germline CDR1 and CDR2: SGHNT and YYREEE (reference sequence). The CDR3 DNA reads as TGTGCCAGCAGCAACATTCCCTCCTACGAGCAGTACTTC. Protein sequence: CASSNIPSYEQYF.